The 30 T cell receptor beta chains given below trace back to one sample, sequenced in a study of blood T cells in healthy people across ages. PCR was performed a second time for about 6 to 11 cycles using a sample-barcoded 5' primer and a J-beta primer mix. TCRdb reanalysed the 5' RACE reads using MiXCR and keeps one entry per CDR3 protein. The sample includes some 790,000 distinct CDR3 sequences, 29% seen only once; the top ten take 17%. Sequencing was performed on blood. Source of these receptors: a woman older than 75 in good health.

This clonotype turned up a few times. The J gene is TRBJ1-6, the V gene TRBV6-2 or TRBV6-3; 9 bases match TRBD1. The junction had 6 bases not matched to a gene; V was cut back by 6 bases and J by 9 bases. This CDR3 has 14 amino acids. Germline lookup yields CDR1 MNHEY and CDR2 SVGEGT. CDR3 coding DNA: TGTGCCAGCAGCTTGGGACAGGGAATTTCACCCCTCCACTTT. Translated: CASSLGQGISPLHF.

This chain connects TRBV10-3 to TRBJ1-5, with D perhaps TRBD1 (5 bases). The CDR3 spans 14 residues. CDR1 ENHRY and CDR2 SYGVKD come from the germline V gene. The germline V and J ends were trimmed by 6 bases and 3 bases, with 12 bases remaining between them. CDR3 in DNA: TGTGCCATCAGGGAGGGGAGGTCCAATCAGCCCCAGCATTTT. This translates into CAIREGRSNQPQHF.

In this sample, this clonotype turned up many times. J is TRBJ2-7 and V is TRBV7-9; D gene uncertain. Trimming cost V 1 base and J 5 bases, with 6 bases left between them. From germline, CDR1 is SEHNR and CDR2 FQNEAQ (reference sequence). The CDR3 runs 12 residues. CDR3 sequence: CASSLDVNEQYF. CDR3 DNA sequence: TGTGCCAGCAGCTTAGATGTAAACGAGCAGTACTTC.

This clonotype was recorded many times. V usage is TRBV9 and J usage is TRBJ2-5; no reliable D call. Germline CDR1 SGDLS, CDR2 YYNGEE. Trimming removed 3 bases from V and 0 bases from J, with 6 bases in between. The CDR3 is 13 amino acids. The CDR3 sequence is CASSAQNQETQYF. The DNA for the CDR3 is TGTGCCAGCAGCGCTCAGAACCAAGAGACCCAGTACTTC.

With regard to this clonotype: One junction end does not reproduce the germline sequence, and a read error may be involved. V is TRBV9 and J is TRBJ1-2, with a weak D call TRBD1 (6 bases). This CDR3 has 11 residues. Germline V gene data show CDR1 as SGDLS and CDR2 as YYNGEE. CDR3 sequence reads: CVSGTGFGYTF. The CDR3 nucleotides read TGTGTCAGCGGAACAGGGTTCGGCTACACCTTC. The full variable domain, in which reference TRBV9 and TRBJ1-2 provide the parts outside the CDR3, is DSGVTQTPKHLITATGQRVTLRCSPRSGDLSVYWYQQSLDQGLQFLIQYYNGEERAKGNILERFSAQQFPDLHSELNLSSLELGDSALYFCVSGTGFGYTFGSGTRLTVV.

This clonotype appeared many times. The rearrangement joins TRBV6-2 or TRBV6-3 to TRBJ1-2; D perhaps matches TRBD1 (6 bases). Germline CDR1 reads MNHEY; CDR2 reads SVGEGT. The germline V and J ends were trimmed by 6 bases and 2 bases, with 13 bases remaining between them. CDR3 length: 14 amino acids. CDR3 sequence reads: CASSPRGSNYGYTF. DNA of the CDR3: TGTGCCAGCAGCCCGAGGGGGTCCAACTATGGCTACACCTTC.

For the CDR3, the DNA is TGTGCCTGGAGACTAGCGGGGGAGCACAATGAGCAGTTCTTC. Encoded protein: CAWRLAGEHNEQFF. The rearrangement uses TRBV30 and TRBJ2-1; 11 bases agree with TRBD2. The germline gives CDR1 GTSNPN, CDR2 SVGIG (reference sequence). The CDR3 covers 14 residues. Trimming cost V 3 bases and J 5 bases; bases outside gene matches: 3.

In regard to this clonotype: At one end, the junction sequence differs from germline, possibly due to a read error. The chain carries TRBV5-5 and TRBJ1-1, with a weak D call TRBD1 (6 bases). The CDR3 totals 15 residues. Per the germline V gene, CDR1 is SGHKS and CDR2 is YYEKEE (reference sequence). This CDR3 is CASSLGHPRDTGAFF. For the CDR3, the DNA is TGTGCCAGCAGCTTGGGACACCCTAGGGACACTGGAGCTTTCTTT.

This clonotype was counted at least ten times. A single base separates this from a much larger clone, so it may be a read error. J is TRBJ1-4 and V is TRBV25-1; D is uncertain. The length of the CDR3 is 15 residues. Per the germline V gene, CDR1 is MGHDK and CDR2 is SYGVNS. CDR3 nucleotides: TGTGCCAGCAGTGCCAACAAGTGGAGTGGTGAAAAACGGTTTTTT. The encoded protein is CASSANKWSGEKRFF.

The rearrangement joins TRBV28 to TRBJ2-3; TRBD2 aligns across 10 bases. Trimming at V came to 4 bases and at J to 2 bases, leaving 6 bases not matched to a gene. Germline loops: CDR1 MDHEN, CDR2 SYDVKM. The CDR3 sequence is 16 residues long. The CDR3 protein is CASSSGLARNTDTQYF. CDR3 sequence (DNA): TGTGCCAGCAGTTCGGGACTAGCGAGGAACACAGATACGCAGTATTTT.

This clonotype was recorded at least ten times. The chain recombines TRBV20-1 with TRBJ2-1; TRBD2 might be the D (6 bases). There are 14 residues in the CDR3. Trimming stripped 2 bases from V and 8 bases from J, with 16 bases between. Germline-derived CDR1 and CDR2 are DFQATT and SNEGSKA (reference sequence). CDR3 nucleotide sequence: TGCAGTGCTAGAAAAGCGGGCCGCCACGATGAGCAGTTCTTC. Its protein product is CSARKAGRHDEQFF.

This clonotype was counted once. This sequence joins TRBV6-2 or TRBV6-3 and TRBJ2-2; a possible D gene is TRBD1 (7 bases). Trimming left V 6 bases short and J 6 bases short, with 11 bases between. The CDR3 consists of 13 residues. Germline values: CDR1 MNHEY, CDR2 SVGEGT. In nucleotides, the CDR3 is TGTGCCAGCAGAGGAGGGGGCTCCGGGGAGCTGTTTTTT. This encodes CASRGGGSGELFF.

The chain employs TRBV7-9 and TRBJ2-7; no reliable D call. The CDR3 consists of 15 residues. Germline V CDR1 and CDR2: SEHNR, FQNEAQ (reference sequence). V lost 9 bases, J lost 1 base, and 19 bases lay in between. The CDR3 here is CARKTFGRRSYEQYF. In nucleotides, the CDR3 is TGTGCCAGGAAAACCTTCGGACGTAGATCCTACGAGCAGTACTTC.

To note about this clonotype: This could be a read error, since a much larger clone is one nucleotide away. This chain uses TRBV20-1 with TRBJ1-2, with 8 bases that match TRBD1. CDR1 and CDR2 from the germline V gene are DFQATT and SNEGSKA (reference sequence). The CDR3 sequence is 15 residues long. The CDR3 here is CGAREGQGRNYGYTF. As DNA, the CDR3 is TGCGGTGCTAGAGAAGGACAGGGAAGAAACTATGGCTACACCTTC.

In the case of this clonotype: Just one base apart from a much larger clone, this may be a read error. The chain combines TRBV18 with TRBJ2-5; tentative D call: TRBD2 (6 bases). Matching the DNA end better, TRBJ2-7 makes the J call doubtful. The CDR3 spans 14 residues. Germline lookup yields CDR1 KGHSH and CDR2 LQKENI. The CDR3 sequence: CVSSPLGGRDEQYF. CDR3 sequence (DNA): TGTGTCAGCTCACCTTTGGGGGGTCGGGACGAGCAGTACTTC.

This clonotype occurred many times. Here the CDR3 reads CSAYYTGLAATDTQYF. The CDR3 nucleotides read TGCAGTGCTTACTACACGGGACTAGCGGCCACAGATACGCAGTATTTT. The chain has TRBV20-1 and TRBJ2-3, with 11 bases aligning to TRBD2. The V segment lost 5 bases and the J segment 2 bases; nucleotides outside the gene matches: 9. This CDR3 region has 16 residues. CDR1 and CDR2 (germline): DFQATT, SNEGSKA (reference sequence).

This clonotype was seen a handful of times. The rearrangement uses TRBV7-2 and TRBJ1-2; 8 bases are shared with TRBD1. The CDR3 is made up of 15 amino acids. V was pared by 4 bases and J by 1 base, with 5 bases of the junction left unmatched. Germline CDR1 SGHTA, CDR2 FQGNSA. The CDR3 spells CASSSRQGINYGYTF. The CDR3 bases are TGTGCCAGCAGCTCCCGACAGGGGATTAACTATGGCTACACCTTC.

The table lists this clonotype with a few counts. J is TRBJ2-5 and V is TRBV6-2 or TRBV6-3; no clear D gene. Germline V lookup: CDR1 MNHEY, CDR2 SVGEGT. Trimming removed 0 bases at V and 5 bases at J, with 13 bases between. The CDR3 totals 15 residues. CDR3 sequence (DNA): TGTGCCAGCAGTTACTCGAGCTTCCCCAGCGAGACCCAGTACTTC. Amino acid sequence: CASSYSSFPSETQYF.

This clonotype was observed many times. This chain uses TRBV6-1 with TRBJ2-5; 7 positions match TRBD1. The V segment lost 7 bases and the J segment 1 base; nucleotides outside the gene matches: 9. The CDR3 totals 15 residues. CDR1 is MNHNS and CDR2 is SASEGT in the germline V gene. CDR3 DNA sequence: TGTGCCAGCATACAGTTCGGGACAGTCCAAGAGACCCAGTACTTC. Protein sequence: CASIQFGTVQETQYF.

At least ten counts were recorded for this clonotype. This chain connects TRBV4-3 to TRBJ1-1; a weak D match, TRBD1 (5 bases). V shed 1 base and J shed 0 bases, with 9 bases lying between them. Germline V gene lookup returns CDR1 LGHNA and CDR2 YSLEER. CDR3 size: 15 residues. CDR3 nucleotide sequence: TGCGCCAGCAGCCAAGCGGGGGGGATGAACACTGAAGCTTTCTTT. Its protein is CASSQAGGMNTEAFF.

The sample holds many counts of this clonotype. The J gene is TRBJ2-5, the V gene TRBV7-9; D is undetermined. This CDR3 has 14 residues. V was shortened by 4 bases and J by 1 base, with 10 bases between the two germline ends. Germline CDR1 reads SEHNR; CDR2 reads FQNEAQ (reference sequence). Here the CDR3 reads CASSSEGFQETQYF. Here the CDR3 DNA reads TGTGCCAGCAGCTCAGAAGGGTTCCAAGAGACCCAGTACTTC.

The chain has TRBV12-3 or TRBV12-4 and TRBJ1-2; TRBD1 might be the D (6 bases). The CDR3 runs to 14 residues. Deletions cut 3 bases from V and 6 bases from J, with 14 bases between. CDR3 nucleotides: TGTGCCAGCAGTTTTAGGCAGGGGATGAATGGCTACACCTTC. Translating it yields CASSFRQGMNGYTF.

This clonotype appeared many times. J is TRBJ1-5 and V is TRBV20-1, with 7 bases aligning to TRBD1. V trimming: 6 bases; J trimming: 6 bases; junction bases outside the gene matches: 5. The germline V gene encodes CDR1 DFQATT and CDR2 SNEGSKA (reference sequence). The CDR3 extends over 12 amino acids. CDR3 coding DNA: TGCAGTGCCAGACAGGGTATTCAGCCCCAGCATTTT. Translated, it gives CSARQGIQPQHF.

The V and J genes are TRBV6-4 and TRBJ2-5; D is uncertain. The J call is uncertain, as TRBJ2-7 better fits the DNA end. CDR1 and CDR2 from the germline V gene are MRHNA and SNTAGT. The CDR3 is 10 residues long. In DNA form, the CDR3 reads TGTGCCAGCAACGGTTACGAGCAGTACTTC. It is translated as CASNGYEQYF.

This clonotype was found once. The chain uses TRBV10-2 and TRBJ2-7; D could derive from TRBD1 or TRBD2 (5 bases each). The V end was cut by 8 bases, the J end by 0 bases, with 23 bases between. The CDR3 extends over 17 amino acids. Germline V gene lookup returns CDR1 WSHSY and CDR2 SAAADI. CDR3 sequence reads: CASGANRSNLASYEQYF. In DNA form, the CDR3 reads TGCGCCAGCGGGGCAAACAGGTCGAACCTAGCCTCCTACGAGCAGTACTTC.

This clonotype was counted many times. The CDR3 loop reads CSARGRVGEKLFF. In DNA, the CDR3 is TGCAGTGCTAGGGGGAGAGTAGGAGAAAAACTGTTTTTT. This rearrangement joins TRBV20-1 to TRBJ1-4; D uncertain. The V and J ends lost 3 bases and 8 bases respectively, with 13 bases between them. This CDR3 is 13 amino acids long. Germline lookup yields CDR1 DFQATT and CDR2 SNEGSKA (reference sequence).

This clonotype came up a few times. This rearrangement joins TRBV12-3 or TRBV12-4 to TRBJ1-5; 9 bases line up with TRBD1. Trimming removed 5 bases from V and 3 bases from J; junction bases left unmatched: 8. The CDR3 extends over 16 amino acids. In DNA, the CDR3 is TGTGCCAGCAGTCGATCACAGGGGGCTTCCAATCAGCCCCAGCATTTT. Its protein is CASSRSQGASNQPQHF.

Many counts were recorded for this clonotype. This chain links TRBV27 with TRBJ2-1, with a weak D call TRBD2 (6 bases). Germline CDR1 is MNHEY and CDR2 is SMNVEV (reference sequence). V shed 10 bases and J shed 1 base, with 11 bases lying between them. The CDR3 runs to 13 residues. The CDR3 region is CATRESSYNEQFF. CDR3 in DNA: TGTGCCACCCGGGAGAGTTCCTACAATGAGCAGTTCTTC.

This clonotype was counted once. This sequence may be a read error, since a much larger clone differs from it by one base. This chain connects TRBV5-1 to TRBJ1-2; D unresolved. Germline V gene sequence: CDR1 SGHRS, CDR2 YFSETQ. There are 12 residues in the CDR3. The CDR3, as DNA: TGCGCCAACAGCTTGCAAGACTATGGCTACACCTTC. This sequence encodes CANSLQDYGYTF.

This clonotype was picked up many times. DNA for the CDR3: TGCAGTGCTACACAGGCCGCCTATAATTCACCCCTCCACTTT. Protein sequence: CSATQAAYNSPLHF. The chain carries TRBV20-1 and TRBJ1-6; tentatively, D is TRBD1 (5 bases). CDR1 and CDR2 from the germline V gene are DFQATT and SNEGSKA (reference sequence). The CDR3 loop spans 14 amino acids. Trimming shortened V by 4 bases and J by 2 bases, and 9 bases separated the two germline ends.